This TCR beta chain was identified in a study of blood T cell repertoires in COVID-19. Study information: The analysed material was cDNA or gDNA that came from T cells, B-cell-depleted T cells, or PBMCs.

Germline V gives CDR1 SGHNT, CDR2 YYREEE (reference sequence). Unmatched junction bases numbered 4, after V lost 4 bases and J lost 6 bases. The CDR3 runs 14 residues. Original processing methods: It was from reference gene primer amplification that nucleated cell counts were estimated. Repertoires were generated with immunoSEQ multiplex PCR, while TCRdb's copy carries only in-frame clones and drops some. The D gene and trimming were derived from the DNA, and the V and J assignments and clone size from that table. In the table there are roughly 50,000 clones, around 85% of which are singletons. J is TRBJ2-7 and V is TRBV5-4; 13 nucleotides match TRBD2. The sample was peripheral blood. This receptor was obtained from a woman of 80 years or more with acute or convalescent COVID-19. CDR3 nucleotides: TGTGCCAGCAGCCCTGGACTAGCGGGGGCCGAGCAGTACTTC. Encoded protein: CASSPGLAGAEQYF.